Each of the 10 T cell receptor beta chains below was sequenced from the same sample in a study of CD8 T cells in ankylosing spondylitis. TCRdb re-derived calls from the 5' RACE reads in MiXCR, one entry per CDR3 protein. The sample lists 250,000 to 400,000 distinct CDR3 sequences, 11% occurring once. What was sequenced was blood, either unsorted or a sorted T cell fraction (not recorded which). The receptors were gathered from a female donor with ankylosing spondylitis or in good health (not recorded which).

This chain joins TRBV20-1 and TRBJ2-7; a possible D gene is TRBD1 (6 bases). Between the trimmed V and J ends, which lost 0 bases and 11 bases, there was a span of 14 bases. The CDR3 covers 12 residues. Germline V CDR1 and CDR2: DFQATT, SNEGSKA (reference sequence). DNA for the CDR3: TGCAGTGCTAGAGAGGGAACAGGGTTGGAGTACTTC. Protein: CSAREGTGLEYF.

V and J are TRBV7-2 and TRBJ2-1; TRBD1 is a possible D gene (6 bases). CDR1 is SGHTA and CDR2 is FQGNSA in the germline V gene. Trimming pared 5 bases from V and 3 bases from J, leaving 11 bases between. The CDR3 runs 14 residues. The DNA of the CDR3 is TGTGCCAGCAGCCCAGACAGGATCTACAATGAGCAGTTCTTC. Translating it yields CASSPDRIYNEQFF.

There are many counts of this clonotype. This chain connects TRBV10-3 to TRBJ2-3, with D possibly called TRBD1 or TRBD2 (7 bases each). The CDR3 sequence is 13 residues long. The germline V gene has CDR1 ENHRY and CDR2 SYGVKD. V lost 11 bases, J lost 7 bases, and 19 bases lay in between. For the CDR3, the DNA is TGTGCCGGACAGCAGGGGGGGGATAATACGCAGTATTTT. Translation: CAGQQGGDNTQYF.

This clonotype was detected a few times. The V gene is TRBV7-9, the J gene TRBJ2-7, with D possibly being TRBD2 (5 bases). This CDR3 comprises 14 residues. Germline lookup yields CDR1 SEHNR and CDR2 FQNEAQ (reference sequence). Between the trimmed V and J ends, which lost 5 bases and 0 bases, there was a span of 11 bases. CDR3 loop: CASSVPGVSYEQYF. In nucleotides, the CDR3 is TGTGCCAGCAGCGTGCCCGGGGTCTCCTACGAGCAGTACTTC.

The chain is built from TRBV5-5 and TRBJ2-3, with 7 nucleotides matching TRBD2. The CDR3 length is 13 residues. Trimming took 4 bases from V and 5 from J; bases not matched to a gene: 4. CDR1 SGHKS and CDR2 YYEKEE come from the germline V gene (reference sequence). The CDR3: CASSPRTRDTQYF. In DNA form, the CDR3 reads TGTGCCAGCAGCCCACGGACTAGAGATACGCAGTATTTT.

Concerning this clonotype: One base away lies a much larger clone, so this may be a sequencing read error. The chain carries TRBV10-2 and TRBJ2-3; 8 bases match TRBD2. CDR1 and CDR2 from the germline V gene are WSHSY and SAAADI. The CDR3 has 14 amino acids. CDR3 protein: CASLPSGPTDTKYF. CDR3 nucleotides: TGCGCCAGCTTACCTAGCGGGCCCACAGATACGAAGTATTTT.

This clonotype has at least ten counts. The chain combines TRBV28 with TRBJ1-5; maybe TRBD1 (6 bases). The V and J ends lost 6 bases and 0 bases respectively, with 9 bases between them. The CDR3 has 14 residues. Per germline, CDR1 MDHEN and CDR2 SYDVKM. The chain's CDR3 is CASSWGASNQPQHF. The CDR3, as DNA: TGTGCCAGCAGCTGGGGGGCTAGCAATCAGCCCCAGCATTTT. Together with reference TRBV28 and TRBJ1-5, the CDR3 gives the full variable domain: DVKVTQSSRYLVKRTGEKVFLECVQDMDHENMFWYRQDPGLGLRLIYFSYDVKMKEKGDIPEGYSVSREKKERFSLILESASTNQTSMYLCASSWGASNQPQHFGDGTRLSIL.

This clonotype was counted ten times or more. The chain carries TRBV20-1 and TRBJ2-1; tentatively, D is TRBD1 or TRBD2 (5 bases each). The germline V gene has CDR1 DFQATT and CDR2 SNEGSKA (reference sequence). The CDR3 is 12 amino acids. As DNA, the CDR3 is TGCAGCGTGCATAAATCTCTTGGGGGGCAGTTCTTC. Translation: CSVHKSLGGQFF.

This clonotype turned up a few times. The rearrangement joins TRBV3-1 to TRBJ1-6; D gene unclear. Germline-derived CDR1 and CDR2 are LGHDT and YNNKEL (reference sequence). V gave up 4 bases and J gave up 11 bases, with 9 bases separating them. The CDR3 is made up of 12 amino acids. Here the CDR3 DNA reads TGTGCCAGCAGCCCCGCGGAAGCACCCCTCCACTTT. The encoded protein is CASSPAEAPLHF.

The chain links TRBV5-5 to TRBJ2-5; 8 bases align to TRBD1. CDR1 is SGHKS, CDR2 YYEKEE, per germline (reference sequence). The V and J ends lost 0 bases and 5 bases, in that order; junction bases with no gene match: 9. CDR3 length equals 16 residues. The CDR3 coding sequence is TGTGCCAGCAGCTTGGCCCAGGGGGCCCATTGGGAGACCCAGTACTTC. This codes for CASSLAQGAHWETQYF.